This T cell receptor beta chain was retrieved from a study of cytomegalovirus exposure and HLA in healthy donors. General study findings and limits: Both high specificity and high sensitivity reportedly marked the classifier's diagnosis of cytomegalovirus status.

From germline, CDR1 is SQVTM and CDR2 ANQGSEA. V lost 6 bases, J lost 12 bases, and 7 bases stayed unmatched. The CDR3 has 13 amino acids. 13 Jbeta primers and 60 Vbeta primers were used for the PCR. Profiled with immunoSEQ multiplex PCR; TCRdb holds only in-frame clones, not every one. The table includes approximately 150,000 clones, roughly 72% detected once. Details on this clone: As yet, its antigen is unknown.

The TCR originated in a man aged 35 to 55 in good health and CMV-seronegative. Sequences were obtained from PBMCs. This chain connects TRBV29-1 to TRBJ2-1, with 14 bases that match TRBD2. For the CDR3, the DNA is TGCAGCGTCTCGGGACTAGCGGGGGACCTGCAGTTCTTC. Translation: CSVSGLAGDLQFF.